This is a list of T cell receptor beta chains from one sample in a study of response to subunit inactivated influenza vaccine. TCRdb itself ran the RT-PCR reads through MiXCR, one entry per CDR3 protein. The sample has 450,000 to 600,000 distinct CDR3 sequences; approximately 15% are singletons. The sequencing here drew on CD4+ T cells sorted from PBMCs, taken approximately 25 months after vaccination. These receptors originate from a man aged 45 to 70 who received an inactivated influenza vaccine. Each CDR3 is given with its conserved first and last residue. The order of the fields is D gene, V gene, J gene, clone size, CDR3 DNA, CDR3 protein. D genes are given only for firm matches. Clone size, where shown, is once, few, many, or a class for clones that have expanded.

TRBD1	TRBV6-2/TRBV6-3	TRBJ2-1	.	TGTGCCAGCAGTCAGGGGGCGGAGCAGTTCTTC	CASSQGAEQFF
TRBD1	TRBV20-1	TRBJ2-7	.	TGCAGTGCCACGATCGTGGACAGGGTCAAGAACGAGCAGTACTTC	CSATIVDRVKNEQYF
.	TRBV29-1	TRBJ1-5	.	TGCAGCGTGGTTGACGGTACCAGCAATCAGCCCCAGCATTTT	CSVVDGTSNQPQHF
.	TRBV6-2/TRBV6-3	TRBJ1-1	few	TGTGCCAGCACCACAGCCGCCGGAAGAATGAACACTGAAGCTTTCTTT	CASTTAAGRMNTEAFF
.	TRBV20-1	TRBJ2-1	.	TGCTGTGCTAGTGGAGAGGGGGTCGGCTCCTACAATGAGCAGTTCTTC	CCASGEGVGSYNEQFF
TRBD1	TRBV6-5	TRBJ1-2	many	TGTGCCAGCAGTTACGATGGGGACAGGGTTGGAGTCAACTATGGCTACACCTTC	CASSYDGDRVGVNYGYTF
TRBD2	TRBV12-3/TRBV12-4	TRBJ2-5	.	TGTGCCAGCAGTTTTCGCCAGGGACTAGCCGGTGAGGAGACCCAGTACTTC	CASSFRQGLAGEETQYF
TRBD1	TRBV5-6	TRBJ2-3	few	TGTGCCAGCAGCCCAGGGACAGGGGGCGCGAGAGATACGCAGTATTTT	CASSPGTGGARDTQYF
TRBD2	TRBV9	TRBJ2-1	few	TGTGCCAGCAGCGTAGGGGTAGCGGGAGGTGGTGGTGAGCAGTTCTTC	CASSVGVAGGGGEQFF
.	TRBV4-2	TRBJ2-7	.	TGTGCCAGCAGCCAAGATCGGAACAGCCGAGGCGAGCAGTACTTC	CASSQDRNSRGEQYF
TRBD2	TRBV5-1	TRBJ2-2	.	TGCGCCAGCAGCTCGGGACTAGCGATGAACACCGGGGAGCTGTTTTTT	CASSSGLAMNTGELFF
.	TRBV20-1	TRBJ2-2	few	TGCAGTGCTAGAGATGTAGGGGGAGTAAACTGGGAGCTGTTTTTT	CSARDVGGVNWELFF
TRBD1	TRBV24-1	TRBJ2-2	.	TGTGCCACCAGTGACTGGGGACAGGGGCGTTACACCGGGGAGCTGTTTTTT	CATSDWGQGRYTGELFF
TRBD2	TRBV5-4	TRBJ2-1	.	TGTGCCAGCAGCCCTCCTAGCGGGGGGGCCATGGTCAATGAGCAGTTCTTC	CASSPPSGGAMVNEQFF
TRBD1	TRBV20-1	TRBJ2-7	.	TGCAGTGCCAGCCGGGGACAGGGTGGGGAGCAGTACTTC	CSASRGQGGEQYF
.	TRBV2	TRBJ2-7	.	TGTGCCAGCAGTTTCCGGGGGCCAAACTACGAGCAGTACTTC	CASSFRGPNYEQYF
.	TRBV9	TRBJ2-4	.	TGTGCCAGCAGCGAAAGGTCCTTAACGGACATTCAGTACTTC	CASSERSLTDIQYF
TRBD1	TRBV5-1	TRBJ2-2	.	TGCGCCAGCAGCTTGGGAGGACAGGGGATCGGGGAGCTGTTTTTT	CASSLGGQGIGELFF
.	TRBV12-3/TRBV12-4	TRBJ1-1	.	TGTGCCAGCAGTTTTTCGTCCCGTGCGGCTTTCTTT	CASSFSSRAAFF
TRBD1	TRBV3-1	TRBJ1-1	few	TGTGCCAGCAGCCTCGGGACAGACAACACTGAAGCTTTCTTT	CASSLGTDNTEAFF
TRBD2	TRBV10-3	TRBJ2-6	few	TGTGCCATCAGTGAGGGACTAGCGGGTGGCTCTGGGGCCAACGTCCTGACTTTC	CAISEGLAGGSGANVLTF
TRBD2	TRBV6-5	TRBJ2-2	few	TGTGCCAGCAGTTTGCTAGCGGAGACGAACACCGGGGAGCTGTTTTTT	CASSLLAETNTGELFF
TRBD1	TRBV7-9	TRBJ2-3	.	TGTGCCAGCAGCACTCGACAGGGTGCAGATACGCAGTATTTT	CASSTRQGADTQYF
.	TRBV6-5	TRBJ1-1	few	TGTGCCAGCAGTTACTGGGGGGGGGCTGAAGCTTTCTTT	CASSYWGGAEAFF
.	TRBV24-1	TRBJ2-1	.	TGTGCCACCCAAAATGGCGGGACGGTTGAGCAGTTCTTC	CATQNGGTVEQFF
TRBD1	TRBV29-1	TRBJ2-3	few	TGCAGCGTTGTGACAGGGCCGCCAGATACGCAGTATTTT	CSVVTGPPDTQYF
.	TRBV10-3	TRBJ2-7	.	TGTGCCATCAGTGGGGGACCGACTTACGAGCAGTACTTC	CAISGGPTYEQYF
TRBD1	TRBV7-8	TRBJ1-2	.	TGTGCCAGCAGCCGTGGGACAGGGTATGGCTACACCTTC	CASSRGTGYGYTF
.	TRBV15	TRBJ2-3	.	TGTGCCACCAGCTCGGACACCTATACGCAGTATTTT	CATSSDTYTQYF
.	TRBV29-1	TRBJ2-3	.	TGCAGCGGTTTTACGGGGTCAGATACGCAGTATTTT	CSGFTGSDTQYF
.	TRBV11-1	TRBJ2-7	many	TGTGCCAGCAGCTTAGCTAGTCTTATCAGGGGAAATGACTACGAGCAGTACTTC	CASSLASLIRGNDYEQYF
.	TRBV5-6	TRBJ2-4	few	TGTGCCAGCAGCCTCGGCAGGGAAATACAGTACTTC	CASSLGREIQYF
TRBD2	TRBV11-1	TRBJ2-1	many	TGTGCCAGCAGCAACCGGGGGGGGCGGGGAAACTCCTACAATGAGCAGTTCTTC	CASSNRGGRGNSYNEQFF
.	TRBV5-4	TRBJ2-3	many	TGTGCCAGCAGCTTGGAATACTCCGGCACAGATACGCAGTATTTT	CASSLEYSGTDTQYF
TRBD1	TRBV5-1	TRBJ2-7	.	TGCGCCAGCACGACAGGGGTTAGCTCCTACGAGCAGTACTTC	CASTTGVSSYEQYF
TRBD1	TRBV6-2/TRBV6-3	TRBJ2-7	.	TGTGCCAGCAGTTACGACAGGGGACATCCGCCGACCTACGAGCAGTACTTC	CASSYDRGHPPTYEQYF
TRBD1	TRBV7-2	TRBJ2-7	few	TGTGCCAGCAGCTTTCGTGACAGGGTAACCTACGAGCAGTACTTC	CASSFRDRVTYEQYF
.	TRBV12-3/TRBV12-4	TRBJ1-2	many	TGTGCCAGCAGTTCTAGGGTTGGCTACACCTTC	CASSSRVGYTF
.	TRBV3-1	TRBJ1-1	few	TGTGCCAGCAGCGGAAGGACAGTTCTGAACACTGAAGCTTTCTTT	CASSGRTVLNTEAFF
.	TRBV20-1	TRBJ1-2	.	TGCAGTGCTAGAGATGGGAAGGGTCCGAGCGGCTACACCTTC	CSARDGKGPSGYTF
TRBD2	TRBV5-1	TRBJ2-1	few	TGCGCCAGCAGCGTGACTAGCGGGAGCTCGTACAATGAGCAGTTCTTC	CASSVTSGSSYNEQFF
TRBD2	TRBV4-1	TRBJ2-1	.	TGCGCCAGTGACCCGGGACTAGCGTTCGGTGAGCAGTTCTTC	CASDPGLAFGEQFF
.	TRBV29-1	TRBJ2-3	.	TGCAGCGTCCGCGGGGCCACAGATACGCAGTATTTT	CSVRGATDTQYF
TRBD1	TRBV10-3	TRBJ2-3	.	TGTGCCAGCAACAGGGGATCGGGAAGCACAGATACGCAGTATTTT	CASNRGSGSTDTQYF
.	TRBV5-1	TRBJ1-1	few	TGCGCCAGCAGCTTGGGGGGGGCGGACACTGAAGCTTTCTTT	CASSLGGADTEAFF
TRBD1	TRBV2	TRBJ1-3	.	TGTGCCAGCACCCCCACCCAGGGGGCCTTATTATTTAGAAACACCATATATTTT	CASTPTQGALLFRNTIYF
TRBD1	TRBV12-3/TRBV12-4	TRBJ2-7	few	TGTGCCAGCAGTTCTGGGACAGGGCGGCCCTACGAGCAGTACTTC	CASSSGTGRPYEQYF
TRBD1	TRBV5-1	TRBJ1-6	.	TGCGCCAGCAGCCTGACAGGGGATCCACCCCTCCACTTT	CASSLTGDPPLHF
TRBD1	TRBV28	TRBJ2-3	few	TGTGCCAGCAGTTCCTGGGACAGCCAATACACAGATACGCAGTATTTT	CASSSWDSQYTDTQYF
.	TRBV20-1	TRBJ1-5	few	TGCAGTGCTAGGCGTCTCGAGGATCAGCCCCAGCATTTT	CSARRLEDQPQHF
TRBD2	TRBV7-9	TRBJ2-1	few	TGTGCCAGCAGCTTAGCGAGACTAGCGAGGAATGAGCAGTTCTTC	CASSLARLARNEQFF